This TCR beta chain came from a study of molecular identifiers for immune sequencing clone quantification (dated by TCRdb to between 2018 and 2020). General notes on the study: For a replicate experiment, RNA from approximately 20,000 or 100,000 naive CD8 T cells was divided into five aliquots, and four of the five aliquots were sequenced. The study was a methods study using CD8 T cells to benchmark molecular-identifier clustering-based TCR repertoire sequencing (MIDCIRS) and TCR RNA copy counting. Overall results and qualifications from the work: Even against a background of approximately 1 million naive CD8 T cells, spiked-in Jurkat TCR RNA amounting to a single cell's worth was reported to be detectable. Modeling indicated 2.5 to 3 TCR RNA copies recovered per cell, compared with around 9.8 by digital PCR, which implies a capture efficiency of approximately 31%. In CMV-specific effector cells, over 98% of molecules were held by clones above 20 RNA copies, whereas under 1% of molecules were held by such clones in naive cells. Highly expanded clone sizes could be underestimated if identical TCR molecules share a barcode. Spiked-in Jurkat TCR RNA (approximately 10 copies' worth), which is not part of the donor repertoire, was contained in the naive libraries. Without barcode sub-clustering, chimeric consensus sequences inflated TCR diversity; chimeras reached as high as 47%.

Libraries of naive CD8 T cells were built from approximately 20,000 to 980,000 sorted cells, with 10%, 30% or 50% of the purified RNA used. Naive CD8 T cells, defined as CD8+CD4-CCR7+CD45RA+, were FACS-sorted into RLT Plus buffer on a BD FACSAria II. To test detection sensitivity, Jurkat RNA equivalent to ten TCR copies was spiked into samples of roughly 18,000-1,000,000 naive CD8 T cells. CD8 T cells were enriched using RosetteSep CD8+ T Cell Enrichment Cocktail and Ficoll-Paque, and the enriched cells then underwent ACK red cell lysis. For CDR1 and CDR2, the germline V gene lists MNHEY and SVGEGT. The trim is 5 bases for V and 5 bases for J, with a gap of 13 bases between the germline ends. The CDR3 runs 14 residues from the cysteine to the phenylalanine. The entry retains the CDR3 DNA only, 42 bases that are in frame from base 1. The library relied on PCR. The instrument was a NextSeq 500. Bulk TCR libraries were generated as previously described, with the TCR primers listed in Table S5 used. Purification of total RNA was performed with the Qiagen AllPrep DNA/RNA kit. Before any analysis, reads coming from multiple sequencing runs of the same library were combined into one pool. In the source study's methods: Reads were retained only if the reads had an exact TCR constant sequence, and the retained reads were trimmed to 150 nt and grouped according to their 12-nt molecular barcodes. Reads in each barcode group were sub-clustered using a 15% Levenshtein threshold, and a quality-weighted consensus sequence was built for each RNA molecule. Non-functional sequences were discarded, and so were lower-count sequences lying one edit away from another sequence. Based on fitting two negative binomial distributions, any barcode sub-cluster with under 20% of the maximum read count was discarded. The public reads were run again by TCRdb, first through fastp at Q25 and then through MiXCR, and only productive beta chains were kept. Merged by CDR3 protein, the rows form single entries marked with the most common genes and DNA. The V and J calls were not made by the authors but by TCRdb's processing. The sample data list a few hundred thousand distinct CDR3 sequences, and about 26% of these were observed just once. In total, the top ten clones hold about 0.75% of the sample.

Worth noting for this clonotype: Its antigen target is currently unknown. Being one base from a much bigger clone, this may be a read error.

In this chain, TRBV6-2 or TRBV6-3 is recombined with TRBJ1-5, with TRBD1 tentatively as D gene (5 bases match). Sequencing was carried out using naive CD8+ T cells from blood, with Jurkat cell RNA spiked in. The cell subset or site label, read with the paper, signifies: FACS-sorted CD8+CD4-CCR7+CD45RA+ naive T cells. The clonotype originates from a human donor in good health. Some libraries in this study had Jurkat cell RNA spiked in. The nucleotide sequence is TGTGCCAGCAGTACTTCCCACAGGTATCAGCCCCAGCATTTT. This gives the protein CASSTSHRYQPQHF.